One and the same sample provided the 31 T cell receptor beta chains below, sequenced in a study of cytomegalovirus exposure and HLA in healthy donors. 60 Vbeta and 13 Jbeta primers were used in PCR. The protocol was immunoSEQ multiplex PCR, while the TCRdb copy is restricted to in-frame clones and leaves out a portion. The sample carries around 210,000 clones, roughly 80% recorded once. Sequenced input: PBMCs. The receptors stem from a middle-aged woman in good health and CMV-seronegative.

The V gene is TRBV7-9, the J gene TRBJ2-1; 8 nucleotides agree with TRBD1. This CDR3 is built from 17 residues. With 5 bases clipped from V and 0 bases from J, the junction kept 9 bases outside the gene matches. Looked up from germline, CDR1 is SEHNR and CDR2 is FQNEAQ (reference sequence). The DNA of the CDR3 is TGTGCCAGCAGCACCAGTGGTACAGGGGGCTCCTACAATGAGCAGTTCTTC. Protein: CASSTSGTGGSYNEQFF. Drawing the rest from reference TRBV7-9 and TRBJ2-1, the complete variable domain is DTGVSQNPRHKITKRGQNVTFRCDPISEHNRLYWYRQTLGQGPEFLTYFQNEAQLEKSRLLSDRFSAERPKGSFSTLEIQRTEQGDSAMYLCASSTSGTGGSYNEQFFGPGTRLTVL.

The chain combines TRBV27 with TRBJ2-3; 9 bases match TRBD1. Unmatched junction bases numbered 4, after V lost 1 base and J lost 2 bases. Germline V gene data show CDR1 as MNHEY and CDR2 as SMNVEV (reference sequence). The CDR3 has 16 residues. The CDR3 DNA is TGTGCCAGCAGTTTATACGGACAGGGGTTCACAGATACGCAGTATTTT. Its translation is CASSLYGQGFTDTQYF.

The V call is TRBV5-1, the J call TRBJ2-2; 8 positions match TRBD2. V shed 3 bases and J 0 bases; nucleotides not matched to a gene: 4. There are 16 residues in the CDR3. Germline CDR1 is SGHRS and CDR2 is YFSETQ. The CDR3 loop is CASSSGLAANTGELFF. The CDR3 region has the DNA TGCGCCAGCAGCTCCGGACTAGCAGCGAACACCGGGGAGCTGTTTTTT.

This clone was observed a single time. The rearrangement links TRBV5-1 to TRBJ1-2; 9 nucleotides line up with TRBD1. V shed 7 bases, J shed 8 bases, and the junction held 12 bases outside the gene matches. CDR1 and CDR2 (germline): SGHRS, YFSETQ. The CDR3 has 14 residues. As DNA, the CDR3 is TGCGCCAGCTTTTCAGGACAGGGGAGCGGAGGCTACACCTTC. It specifies CASFSGQGSGGYTF.

This rearrangement joins TRBV5-4 to TRBJ2-5, with 7 nucleotides matching TRBD2. CDR3 length equals 14 residues. In germline, CDR1 is SGHNT, CDR2 YYREEE (reference sequence). V was clipped by 6 bases and J by 5 bases; unmatched bases: 10. In nucleotides, the CDR3 is TGTGCCAGCACCACGGGACTAACCCTTGAGACCCAGTACTTC. It encodes CASTTGLTLETQYF.

The CDR3 sequence: CASSLDFSPEQFF. The DNA of the CDR3 is TGTGCCAGCAGCTTAGATTTTTCTCCTGAGCAGTTCTTC. This chain connects TRBV7-9 to TRBJ2-1; D is undetermined. There are 13 residues in the CDR3. Germline V CDR1 and CDR2: SEHNR, FQNEAQ (reference sequence). V was cut by 1 base and J by 9 bases, with 10 bases left in between.

This chain uses TRBV7-2 with TRBJ1-1, with 8 bases aligning to TRBD1. Germline V gene data show CDR1 as SGHTA and CDR2 as FQGNSA. The CDR3 is 16 residues long. Unmatched junction bases numbered 13, after V lost 5 bases and J lost 5 bases. In DNA, the CDR3 is TGTGCCAGCAGCCTTCGACGGACAGGGAAGTTAACTGAAGCTTTCTTT. As protein: CASSLRRTGKLTEAFF.

This chain connects TRBV28 to TRBJ2-3; 7 positions match TRBD2. Germline V gene sequence: CDR1 MDHEN, CDR2 SYDVKM. J was trimmed by 4 bases and V by 8 bases; bases with no gene match: 6. The CDR3 loop spans 13 amino acids. For the CDR3, the DNA is TGTGCCAGCGGGACTACAAACCCAGATACGCAGTATTTT. This codes for CASGTTNPDTQYF.

V gene TRBV4-1 combines with J gene TRBJ2-1; no definite D call. The ends were cut back, 2 bases at V and 2 bases at J, with 13 bases in the middle. The germline gives CDR1 MGHRA, CDR2 YSYEKL. This CDR3 comprises 16 residues. CDR3 protein: CASSQPLSTAYNEQFF. CDR3 bases: TGCGCCAGCAGCCAACCCCTATCCACCGCCTACAATGAGCAGTTCTTC.

This sequence joins TRBV4-1 and TRBJ2-6; TRBD1 is a possible D gene (6 bases). Germline assignment: CDR1 MGHRA and CDR2 YSYEKL. Trimming stripped 0 bases from V and 2 bases from J, with 8 bases between. This CDR3 contains 16 residues. The CDR3 DNA reads TGCGCCAGCAGCCAAGACCCAGGGGCTGGGGCCAACGTCCTGACTTTC. Its protein product is CASSQDPGAGANVLTF.

The chain employs TRBV27 and TRBJ2-5, with a possible D match to TRBD1 (5 bases). This CDR3 contains 15 residues. Germline lookup yields CDR1 MNHEY and CDR2 SMNVEV (reference sequence). The ends were cut back, 3 bases at V and 4 bases at J, with 15 bases in the middle. CDR3 loop: CASSFNLAGIETQYF. The CDR3 region has the DNA TGTGCCAGCAGTTTTAACTTGGCAGGGATAGAGACCCAGTACTTC.

The chain has TRBV29-1 and TRBJ2-3; 7 bases align to TRBD2. The trim removed 8 bases at V and 3 bases at J, leaving 5 bases unmatched. The CDR3 spans 12 residues. The germline V gene has CDR1 SQVTM and CDR2 ANQGSEA. CDR3 nucleotide sequence: TGCAGCTGGGAGGGCCGGACAGATACGCAGTATTTT. Its translation is CSWEGRTDTQYF.

The table lists this clone with a count of one. The V call is TRBV30, the J call TRBJ1-5, with D uncertain. V shed 0 bases and J shed 1 base, with 13 bases lying between them. Germline CDR1 is GTSNPN and CDR2 is SVGIG (reference sequence). The CDR3 is 16 amino acids. CDR3 bases: TGTGCCTGGAGTGTCGCGGTGGGAGGGAGCAATCAGCCCCAGCATTTT. Translated: CAWSVAVGGSNQPQHF. Variable domain in full (rest from reference TRBV30 and TRBJ1-5): SQTIHQWPATLVQPVGSPLSLECTVEGTSNPNLYWYRQAAGRGLQLLFYSVGIGQISSEVPQNLSASRPQDRQFILSSKKLLLSDSGFYLCAWSVAVGGSNQPQHFGDGTRLSIL.

This chain uses TRBV27 with TRBJ2-7, with 9 bases fitting TRBD1. The CDR3 is 14 residues long. V lost 5 bases to trimming and J lost 2 bases; unmatched junction nucleotides: 4. Germline CDR1 is MNHEY and CDR2 is SMNVEV (reference sequence). CDR3 nucleotides: TGTGCCAGCAGTCCGTGGACAGGGGCCTACGAGCAGTACTTC. Its translation is CASSPWTGAYEQYF.

This chain uses TRBV7-9 with TRBJ2-1, with D maybe TRBD2 (6 bases). This CDR3 region has 14 residues. Looked up from germline, CDR1 is SEHNR and CDR2 is FQNEAQ (reference sequence). The V end lost 5 bases, the J end lost 9 bases, and 17 bases lay between the germline ends. CDR3 residues: CASSPTSPAPEQFF. The CDR3 DNA reads as TGTGCCAGCAGCCCGACTAGTCCCGCGCCTGAGCAGTTCTTC.

The V and J genes are TRBV28 and TRBJ2-7; a possible D gene is TRBD2 (6 bases). Trimming removed 6 bases at V and 1 base at J, with 16 bases between. Germline CDR1 is MDHEN and CDR2 is SYDVKM. The CDR3 sequence is 15 residues long. The CDR3 here is CASSLAEGLSYEQYF. CDR3 DNA sequence: TGTGCCAGCAGCCTCGCAGAGGGACTTTCCTACGAGCAGTACTTC.

This clone is a singleton in its sample. This CDR3 is also generated by other DNA sequences in the sample. This chain connects TRBV5-1 to TRBJ2-3; TRBD1 agrees at 8 bases. The CDR3 has 15 residues. Losses at the gene ends were 0 bases for V and 2 bases for J; bases not matched to a gene: 2. Germline lookup yields CDR1 SGHRS and CDR2 YFSETQ. The CDR3 loop reads CASSLGQGPTDTQYF. DNA of the CDR3: TGCGCCAGCAGCTTGGGACAGGGGCCCACAGATACGCAGTATTTT.

This clone was seen a single time. The rearrangement uses TRBV7-2 and TRBJ2-7; TRBD1 matches 9 bases. The CDR3 totals 14 residues. V gave up 4 bases and J gave up 3 bases; unmatched junction bases: 4. Germline CDR1 and CDR2: SGHTA and FQGNSA. CDR3 DNA: TGTGCCAGCAGCTCCACAGGGGGCTACTACGAGCAGTACTTC. It specifies CASSSTGGYYEQYF. The variable domain in full, with the rest retrieved from reference TRBV7-2 and TRBJ2-7, is GAGVSQSPSNKVTEKGKDVELRCDPISGHTALYWYRQSLGQGLEFLIYFQGNSAPDKSGLPSDRFSAERTGGSVSTLTIQRTQQEDSAVYLCASSSTGGYYEQYFGPGTRLTVT.

The V call is TRBV5-1, the J call TRBJ2-2; 8 bases are shared with TRBD2. In germline, CDR1 is SGHRS, CDR2 YFSETQ. The CDR3 covers 18 residues. Trimming at V came to 4 bases and at J to 5 bases, leaving 16 bases not matched to a gene. The CDR3 nucleotides are TGCGCCAGCAGCCAGGAGGCTAGCGGGTCTTTTAAAACCGGGGAGCTGTTTTTT. Residues: CASSQEASGSFKTGELFF.

The sample holds a few counts of this clone. The gene calls are TRBV10-1 and TRBJ2-1; D unclear. V was pared by 3 bases and J by 1 base, with 7 bases between. CDR3 length equals 14 residues. Germline values: CDR1 WNHNN, CDR2 SYGVQD (reference sequence). The CDR3 DNA reads as TGCGCCAGCAGTGATTACAGTTCCTACAATGAGCAGTTCTTC. Amino acids: CASSDYSSYNEQFF.

The CDR3 DNA follows: TGTGCCAGCAGCGTAACGGGCCCCACAGGGTCCCACACCTTC. It is translated as CASSVTGPTGSHTF. The rearrangement joins TRBV9 to TRBJ1-2; tentative D call: TRBD1 (6 bases). The CDR3 covers 14 residues. CDR1 is SGDLS, CDR2 YYNGEE, per germline. Deletions cut 1 base from V and 12 bases from J, with 19 bases between.

This chain connects TRBV6-1 to TRBJ1-5, with D possibly being TRBD1 (5 bases). The CDR3 sequence is 15 residues long. Trimming left V 5 bases short and J 0 bases short, with 11 bases between. CDR1 and CDR2 (germline): MNHNS, SASEGT. For the CDR3, the DNA is TGTGCCAGCAGTCCGACAGCTTATAGCAATCAGCCCCAGCATTTT. This gives the protein CASSPTAYSNQPQHF.

This chain links TRBV7-6 with TRBJ2-7; D not certain. This CDR3 is 11 amino acids long. Looked up from germline, CDR1 is SGHVS and CDR2 is FNYEAQ. V lost 5 bases and J 7 bases, leaving 9 bases between the germline ends. The CDR3 sequence is CASSPGMEQYF. The CDR3 DNA reads as TGTGCCAGCAGCCCGGGTATGGAGCAGTACTTC.

This chain's CDR3 is CASSYSALTNYGYTF. CDR3 sequence (DNA): TGTGCCAGCAGTTACTCGGCCCTTACTAACTATGGCTACACCTTC. The J gene is TRBJ1-2, the V gene TRBV6-5; no clear D gene. Germline V lookup: CDR1 MNHEY, CDR2 SVGAGI. The germline V and J ends were trimmed by 0 bases and 0 bases, with 8 bases remaining between them. The CDR3 totals 15 residues.

V and J are TRBV5-1 and TRBJ2-3, with 7 bases fitting TRBD2. The V and J ends lost 4 bases and 2 bases, in that order; junction bases with no gene match: 10. The CDR3 covers 16 residues. The germline V gene has CDR1 SGHRS and CDR2 YFSETQ. CDR3 coding DNA: TGCGCCAGCAGCCCGTTCGGGAGCGGGAACACAGATACGCAGTATTTT. The encoded protein is CASSPFGSGNTDTQYF.

The CDR3 region has the DNA TGTGCCAGCAGCTACCTCGGACAGGGGAAAAACATTCAGTACTTC. Its protein is CASSYLGQGKNIQYF. The chain carries TRBV5-4 and TRBJ2-4; the match to TRBD1 covers 9 bases. In germline, CDR1 is SGHNT, CDR2 YYREEE (reference sequence). The CDR3 consists of 15 residues. With V trimmed by 3 bases and J by 4 bases, 5 bases remained unmatched. The complete variable domain, with remaining parts taken from reference TRBV5-4 and TRBJ2-4, reads ETGVTQSPTHLIKTRGQQVTLRCSSQSGHNTVSWYQQALGQGPQFIFQYYREEENGRGNFPPRFSGLQFPNYSSELNVNALELDDSALYLCASSYLGQGKNIQYFGAGTRLSVL.

This chain joins TRBV7-9 and TRBJ2-3; 8 bases line up with TRBD2. The CDR3 runs to 16 residues. Losses at the gene ends were 1 base for V and 1 base for J; bases not matched to a gene: 4. The germline V gene encodes CDR1 SEHNR and CDR2 FQNEAQ (reference sequence). The CDR3 coding sequence is TGTGCCAGCAGCTTAGTGGTGCGGGAGGGCACAGATACGCAGTATTTT. Protein sequence: CASSLVVREGTDTQYF.

The J gene is TRBJ2-7, the V gene TRBV28; D call uncertain. Germline values: CDR1 MDHEN, CDR2 SYDVKM. Trimming pared 2 bases from V and 6 bases from J, leaving 11 bases between. This CDR3 is built from 13 residues. The CDR3 DNA reads as TGTGCCAGCAGTTTAGAGGCTAGTAGCGAGCAGTACTTC. Amino acid sequence: CASSLEASSEQYF.

On this clone: One end of the junction fails to match germline, which may point to a read error. This CDR3 is also generated by other DNA sequences in the sample. CDR3 protein: CASSLLLPGQSETQYF. Written as DNA, the CDR3 is TGTGCCAGTAGCTTATTACTTCCGGGACAATCGGAGACCCAGTACTTC. J is TRBJ2-5 and V is TRBV7-6, with D possibly matching TRBD1 (6 bases). From germline, CDR1 is SGHVS and CDR2 FNYEAQ. CDR3 length equals 16 residues.

V usage is TRBV21-1 and J usage is TRBJ1-1; the tabulated D call, TRBD1, remains unverified against the DNA. TRBV21-1 is designated a pseudogene. This CDR3 is built from 13 residues. The CDR3 sequence: CASSDGTASEAFF. In DNA, the CDR3 is TGTGCCAGCAGCGATGGGACAGCTAGTGAAGCTTTCTTT.

This chain links TRBV11-2 with TRBJ1-1; D remains unclear. V lost 4 bases to trimming and J lost 11 bases, with 14 bases between them. Germline V CDR1 and CDR2: SGHAT, FQNNGV. This CDR3 has 12 residues. The CDR3 sequence is CASSYQLSGAFF. As DNA, the CDR3 is TGTGCCAGCAGCTACCAACTATCCGGGGCTTTCTTT.